These 30 T cell receptor beta chains were all obtained from the same sample, sequenced in a study of blood T cell repertoires in COVID-19. Profiled with immunoSEQ multiplex PCR; TCRdb holds only in-frame clones, not every one. The sample carries about 200,000 clones, more than 70% recorded once. Sequenced input: PBMCs or T cells enriched from blood (not recorded which). The receptors were gathered from a man aged 35 to 55 with acute COVID-19.

This chain connects TRBV25-1 to TRBJ2-7, with unresolved D. The ends were cut back, 7 bases at V and 3 bases at J, with 10 bases in the middle. Germline lookup yields CDR1 MGHDK and CDR2 SYGVNS. This CDR3 is built from 12 residues. The CDR3 protein is CASTSVLYEQYF. CDR3 nucleotides: TGTGCCAGCACCTCCGTACTCTACGAGCAGTACTTC.

The chain recombines TRBV7-8 with TRBJ2-7; the D gene is possibly TRBD1 (6 bases). The CDR3 spans 13 residues. Trimming cost V 3 bases and J 10 bases, with 16 bases left between them. Germline CDR1 SGHVS, CDR2 FQNEAQ. The CDR3 here is CASSFEQGQPQYF. In DNA form, the CDR3 reads TGTGCCAGCAGCTTCGAACAAGGACAGCCCCAGTACTTC.

This chain joins TRBV5-6 and TRBJ1-5; 8 nucleotides line up with TRBD1. CDR3 size: 14 residues. V shed 4 bases and J 6 bases; nucleotides not matched to a gene: 6. CDR1 and CDR2 (germline): SGHDT, YYEEEE. This CDR3 is CASSLGTGTQPQHF. The CDR3 region has the DNA TGTGCCAGCAGCCTGGGGACAGGTACTCAGCCCCAGCATTTT. Full variable domain (remainder filled in from reference TRBV5-6 and TRBJ1-5): DAGVTQSPTHLIKTRGQQVTLRCSPKSGHDTVSWYQQALGQGPQFIFQYYEEEERQRGNFPDRFSGHQFPNYSSELNVNALLLGDSALYLCASSLGTGTQPQHFGDGTRLSIL.

The chain employs TRBV28 and TRBJ2-3; perhaps TRBD2 as D (6 bases). V lost 7 bases, J lost 0 bases, and 14 bases lay in between. The CDR3 runs to 15 residues. CDR1 and CDR2 from the germline V gene are MDHEN and SYDVKM. CDR3 region: CASIDGSGSTDTQYF. The DNA of the CDR3 is TGTGCCAGCATCGATGGGAGCGGGAGCACAGATACGCAGTATTTT.

The chain joins TRBV2 to TRBJ2-7; D is perhaps TRBD2 (6 bases). The CDR3 sequence is 16 residues long. V dropped 2 bases and J dropped 0 bases, with 14 bases sitting between them. Germline V gene lookup returns CDR1 SNHLY and CDR2 FYNNEI. CDR3 amino acids: CASSEPLGLNSYEQYF. In DNA form, the CDR3 reads TGTGCCAGCAGTGAACCTTTGGGACTCAACTCCTACGAGCAGTACTTC.

This clone turned up a few times. The chain employs TRBV9 and TRBJ1-2, with D possibly matching TRBD1 (5 bases). Trimming removed 0 bases at V and 3 bases at J, with 21 bases between. In germline, CDR1 is SGDLS, CDR2 YYNGEE. The CDR3 is made up of 18 amino acids. CDR3 bases: TGTGCCAGCAGCGTAGTAGTAGATTTAACAGGATTGGACTATGGCTACACCTTC. It is translated as CASSVVVDLTGLDYGYTF.

The chain joins TRBV18 to TRBJ1-5; no reliable D call. V was trimmed by 4 bases and J by 5 bases, leaving 9 bases between them. The CDR3 spans 13 residues. The V gene's germline CDR1 is KGHSH and CDR2 LQKENI. CDR3 amino acids: CASSLLRDQPQHF. The CDR3 DNA reads as TGTGCCAGCTCACTGCTTCGCGATCAGCCCCAGCATTTT.

V and J are TRBV6-2 or TRBV6-3 and TRBJ2-7; 9 nucleotides agree with TRBD1. Germline CDR1 reads MNHEY; CDR2 reads SVGEGT. The CDR3 has 13 amino acids. The V and J ends lost 5 bases and 3 bases, in that order; junction bases with no gene match: 2. In DNA form, the CDR3 reads TGTGCCAGCAGTAGGGACAGGGACTACGAGCAGTACTTC. Translation: CASSRDRDYEQYF.

CDR3 coding DNA: TGTGCCAGCAGTTTATCACCGGGAGTTGGCTACACCTTC. As protein: CASSLSPGVGYTF. The chain combines TRBV27 with TRBJ1-2; D not resolved. The CDR3 has 13 residues. Germline V CDR1 and CDR2: MNHEY, SMNVEV (reference sequence). V lost 0 bases to trimming and J lost 7 bases, with 9 bases between them.

The chain has TRBV9 and TRBJ2-3; D remains unclear. Germline assignment: CDR1 SGDLS and CDR2 YYNGEE. The CDR3 is made up of 14 amino acids. Trimming took off 5 bases at V and 2 bases at J, with 12 bases between the two ends. The CDR3 is CASRPTGNTDTQYF. CDR3 nucleotide sequence: TGTGCCAGCAGGCCGACGGGTAACACAGATACGCAGTATTTT.

This clone was counted a few times. V gene TRBV6-1 combines with J gene TRBJ1-2; 9 bases align to TRBD1. J was trimmed by 3 bases and V by 2 bases; bases with no gene match: 7. Germline V gene sequence: CDR1 MNHNS, CDR2 SASEGT. The CDR3 contains 16 residues. CDR3 protein: CASSESPQGAHYGYTF. The CDR3 nucleotides read TGTGCCAGCAGTGAATCCCCACAGGGGGCTCACTATGGCTACACCTTC.

The chain uses TRBV11-2 and TRBJ2-7; tentative D call: TRBD2 (5 bases). Germline V gene lookup returns CDR1 SGHAT and CDR2 FQNNGV. V was pared by 4 bases and J by 2 bases, with 12 bases between. This CDR3 is built from 14 residues. The CDR3 here is CASSSGDGAYEQYF. The CDR3 region has the DNA TGTGCCAGCAGCTCCGGGGATGGAGCCTACGAGCAGTACTTC.

The V call is TRBV28, the J call TRBJ1-1; unclear D gene. Looked up from germline, CDR1 is MDHEN and CDR2 is SYDVKM. V lost 6 bases, J lost 4 bases, and 12 bases lay in between. The CDR3 extends over 13 amino acids. The CDR3 spells CASSRGLGTEAFF. The DNA of the CDR3 is TGTGCCAGCAGCCGCGGGTTGGGCACTGAAGCTTTCTTT.

This chain connects TRBV12-2 to TRBJ2-3; TRBD2, the D gene given by the table, was not confirmed from the DNA. TRBV12-2 is given as a pseudogene. The CDR3 runs 19 residues. In DNA, the CDR3 is TGTGCAAGTCGCTTTCGGGCAGAATCTAGCGGGAGGGCCCCAGATACGCAGTATTTT. Encoded protein: CASRFRAESSGRAPDTQYF.

The chain joins TRBV7-9 to TRBJ2-3; 8 bases match TRBD1. The CDR3 contains 16 residues. The ends lost 5 bases at V and 4 bases at J; junction bases unmatched: 11. Germline loops: CDR1 SEHNR, CDR2 FQNEAQ (reference sequence). DNA for the CDR3: TGTGCCAGCAGCCAAAATACTGGACAGGGTGCAGATACGCAGTATTTT. Translating gives CASSQNTGQGADTQYF.

The rearrangement uses TRBV23-1 and TRBJ1-1; 12 nucleotides match TRBD1. TRBV23-1 is labeled an ORF, and its function is uncertain. V shed 0 bases and J 0 bases; nucleotides not matched to a gene: 8. This CDR3 is 19 amino acids long. The CDR3 region has the DNA TGCGCCAGCAGTCAATCTCGGGGACAGGGGGCGAGGTTGAACACTGAAGCTTTCTTT. Translated, it gives CASSQSRGQGARLNTEAFF.

This chain uses TRBV7-2 with TRBJ2-1, with 8 bases lining up with TRBD2. The germline V gene has CDR1 SGHTA and CDR2 FQGNSA. V lost 5 bases, J lost 6 bases, and 9 bases stayed unmatched. There are 15 residues in the CDR3. CDR3 bases: TGTGCCAGCAGCGCGGGAGGTTCCCCTTTCAATGAGCAGTTCTTC. Translated, it gives CASSAGGSPFNEQFF.

For the CDR3, the DNA is TGCGCCAGCAGCTTAACAGCGGGCTCTGGAAACACCATATATTTT. Amino acid sequence: CASSLTAGSGNTIYF. The rearrangement uses TRBV5-1 and TRBJ1-3; D is unclear. The germline V gene has CDR1 SGHRS and CDR2 YFSETQ. CDR3 length: 15 amino acids. Trimming took 2 bases from V and 0 from J, leaving 9 bases between them. Full variable domain (remainder filled in from reference TRBV5-1 and TRBJ1-3): KAGVTQTPRYLIKTRGQQVTLSCSPISGHRSVSWYQQTPGQGLQFLFEYFSETQRNKGNFPGRFSGRQFSNSRSEMNVSTLELGDSALYLCASSLTAGSGNTIYFGEGSWLTVV.

This rearrangement joins TRBV4-3 to TRBJ2-1; no clear D. V was cut by 5 bases and J by 0 bases, with 8 bases left in between. CDR1 and CDR2 (germline): LGHNA, YSLEER. There are 14 residues in the CDR3. The CDR3 region is CASSDSRSYNEQFF. The CDR3 coding sequence is TGCGCCAGCAGCGATAGCCGCTCCTACAATGAGCAGTTCTTC.

The chain links TRBV3-1 (or the pseudogene TRBV3-2) to TRBJ2-4; TRBD1 might be the D (6 bases). The CDR3 has 18 amino acids. V was trimmed by 1 base and J by 1 base, leaving 17 bases between them. Germline values: CDR1 LGHDT, CDR2 YNNKEL (reference sequence). For the CDR3, the DNA is TGTGCCAGCAGCCAAGCTACACAGGGTGTATTCGCCAAAAACATTCAGTACTTC. It yields the protein CASSQATQGVFAKNIQYF.

The chain combines TRBV19 with TRBJ1-1, with a weak D call TRBD1 (5 bases). Trimming removed 5 bases at V and 11 bases at J, with 18 bases between. In germline, CDR1 is LNHDA, CDR2 SQIVND (reference sequence). The CDR3 runs to 13 residues. For the CDR3, the DNA is TGTGCCAGTAGTGCTCAGGGTCTCGAGCCGGCTTTCTTT. Translation: CASSAQGLEPAFF.

The rearrangement uses TRBV24-1 and TRBJ2-3; TRBD2 matches at 11 bases. The CDR3 is 17 amino acids. The germline V gene encodes CDR1 KGHDR and CDR2 SFDVKD. The J segment lost 3 bases and the V segment lost 6 bases, leaving 10 bases of the junction unmatched. Here the CDR3 DNA reads TGTGCCACCAGTCCACTAGCGGGAGTAGGAGGAACAGATACGCAGTATTTT. It translates to CATSPLAGVGGTDTQYF.

The gene calls are TRBV6-2 or TRBV6-3 and TRBJ2-7; maybe TRBD2 (5 bases). CDR1 MNHEY and CDR2 SVGEGT come from the germline V gene. This CDR3 region has 15 residues. Between the trimmed V and J ends, which lost 2 bases and 0 bases, there was a span of 11 bases. Written as DNA, the CDR3 is TGTGCCAGCAGTTACCGAGTAGCGTCCTCCTACGAGCAGTACTTC. Its protein is CASSYRVASSYEQYF.

V and J are TRBV27 and TRBJ2-3; 7 bases map to TRBD2. This CDR3 contains 16 residues. The J segment lost 4 bases and the V segment lost 0 bases, leaving 7 bases of the junction unmatched. Germline V CDR1 and CDR2: MNHEY, SMNVEV (reference sequence). CDR3 bases: TGTGCCAGCAGTTTATCCCCCTGGGGAGGGGCAGATACGCAGTATTTT. Protein product: CASSLSPWGGADTQYF.

The V call is TRBV28, the J call TRBJ1-4; tentatively, D is TRBD1 (5 bases). Germline V lookup: CDR1 MDHEN, CDR2 SYDVKM. Trimming stripped 4 bases from V and 0 bases from J, with 15 bases between. The CDR3 spans 17 residues. The CDR3 region is CASSSPTVLATNEKLFF. The CDR3 DNA sequence: TGTGCCAGCAGTTCTCCGACAGTCCTTGCAACTAATGAAAAACTGTTTTTT.

This chain joins TRBV28 and TRBJ1-6, with D perhaps TRBD1 (5 bases). Germline CDR1 is MDHEN and CDR2 is SYDVKM. The V gene lost 3 bases and the J gene lost 11 bases, with 8 bases spanning the gap. CDR3 length: 12 amino acids. The CDR3 protein is CASSLGGAPLHF. The CDR3 nucleotides are TGTGCCAGCAGTTTGGGGGGTGCACCCCTCCACTTT.

This rearrangement joins TRBV14 to TRBJ2-7; 12 nucleotides agree with TRBD2. CDR1 is SGHDN, CDR2 FVKESK, per germline. The CDR3 contains 13 residues. Trimming at V came to 8 bases and at J to 2 bases, leaving 1 base not matched to a gene. The CDR3: CASRLAGAYEQYF. Written as DNA, the CDR3 is TGTGCCAGCCGACTAGCGGGGGCCTACGAGCAGTACTTC.

The V call is TRBV6-7, the J call TRBJ2-5; D remains unclear. TRBV6-7 is an ORF for which the function is uncertain. Trimming left V 4 bases short and J 3 bases short, with 9 bases between. The CDR3 spans 13 residues. CDR3 sequence: CASSLHSKETQYF. The CDR3 bases are TGTGCCAGCAGTTTACACAGTAAAGAGACCCAGTACTTC.

The CDR3 DNA reads as TGTGCCACCGCTACGCCCCTCGGGACAGGGGGCAATGGCTACACCTTC. Translating gives CATATPLGTGGNGYTF. This chain connects TRBV28 to TRBJ1-2, with 12 bases identical to TRBD1. Germline V CDR1 and CDR2: MDHEN, SYDVKM. CDR3 length: 16 residues. With 10 bases clipped from V and 6 bases from J, the junction kept 15 bases outside the gene matches.

The V gene is TRBV30, the J gene TRBJ2-7, with 11 bases fitting TRBD1. The V and J ends lost 5 bases and 10 bases, in that order; junction bases with no gene match: 7. The CDR3 consists of 12 residues. CDR1 and CDR2 (germline): GTSNPN, SVGIG (reference sequence). The CDR3 bases are TGTGCCTGGCGGGACAGGGGGATCCGACAGTACTTC. Protein sequence: CAWRDRGIRQYF.